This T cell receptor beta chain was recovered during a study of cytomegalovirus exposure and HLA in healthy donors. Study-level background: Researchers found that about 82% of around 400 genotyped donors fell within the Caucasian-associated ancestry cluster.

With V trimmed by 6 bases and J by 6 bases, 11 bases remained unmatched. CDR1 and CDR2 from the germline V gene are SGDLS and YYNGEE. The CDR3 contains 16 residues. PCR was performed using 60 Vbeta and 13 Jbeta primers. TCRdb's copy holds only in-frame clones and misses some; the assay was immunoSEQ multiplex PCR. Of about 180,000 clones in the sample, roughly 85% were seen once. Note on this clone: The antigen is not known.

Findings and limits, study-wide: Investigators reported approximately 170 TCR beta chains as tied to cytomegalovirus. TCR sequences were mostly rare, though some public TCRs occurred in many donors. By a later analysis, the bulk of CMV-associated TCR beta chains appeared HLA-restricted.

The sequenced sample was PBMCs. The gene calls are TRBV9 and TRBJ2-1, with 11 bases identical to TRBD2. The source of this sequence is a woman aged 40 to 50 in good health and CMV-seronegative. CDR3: CASTEALAGGFNEQFF. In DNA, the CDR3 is TGTGCCAGCACCGAGGCCCTAGCGGGGGGCTTCAATGAGCAGTTCTTC.